This T cell receptor beta chain appears in the sequencing data of a study of regulatory T cells in long-lasting Graves disease. The time point is: persistent/refractory GD, antithyroid drugs over 5 years with positive TRAb. The authors made the TCR library using RNA they extracted from PBMCs. V lost 4 bases to trimming and J lost 3 bases; unmatched junction nucleotides: 2. Germline assignment: CDR1 SGHDN and CDR2 FVKESK. This CDR3 has 15 amino acids. For TCR beta, libraries came from iRepertoire HTBI primers and Arm-PCR of CDR3 regions. TCRdb re-derived calls from the multiplex PCR reads in MiXCR, one entry per CDR3 protein. The profile shows 450,000 or so distinct CDR3 sequences, about 20% of them singletons.

The chain joins TRBV14 to TRBJ2-2; 10 positions agree with TRBD1. Sequenced here: peripheral blood mononuclear cells (PBMCs), sampled when the disease was refractory, from a patient treated with antithyroid drugs. The source of this sequence is a female donor with Graves disease. The CDR3 reads CASSPDRGDTGELFF. In DNA, the CDR3 is TGTGCCAGCAGCCCGGACAGGGGGGACACCGGGGAGCTGTTTTTT.